These 15 T cell receptor beta chains were sequenced from one sample in a study of blood T cell repertoires in COVID-19 (dated by TCRdb to 2018 to 2021). Preparation of the library involved the immunoSEQ multiplex PCR assay. TCRdb carries this immuneACCESS record with in-frame sequences only. Its versions omit some clonotypes, under half of them owing to an unresolved V gene in the studies checked, with the rest unexplained. The sample has roughly 250,000 clones on record, around nine tenths of them singletons. The ten top clones hold less than 2.5% of the sample. The sequenced sample was PBMCs or T cells enriched from blood (not recorded which). The receptors originated from a woman aged 18-30 years who had recovered from COVID-19.

This clone was recorded once. Written as DNA, the CDR3 is TGTGCCAGCAGCCGAGGACAAGCTGAAGCTTTCTTT. It codes for CASSRGQAEAFF. J is TRBJ1-1 and V is TRBV14; maybe TRBD1 (5 bases). Trimming pared 4 bases from V and 6 bases from J, leaving 9 bases between. Germline assignment: CDR1 SGHDN and CDR2 FVKESK. The CDR3 sequence is 12 residues long.

This clone appeared once. This sequence joins TRBV3-1 (or the pseudogene TRBV3-2) and TRBJ1-6; TRBD1 might be the D (6 bases). The germline V and J ends were trimmed by 1 base and 5 bases, with 12 bases remaining between them. CDR1 and CDR2 from the germline V gene are LGHDT and YNNKEL (reference sequence). The CDR3 length is 16 residues. DNA of the CDR3: TGTGCCAGCAGCCAAGCAGCGGGACACCATAATTCACCCCTCCACTTT. Translating it yields CASSQAAGHHNSPLHF.

The rearrangement links TRBV24-1 to TRBJ1-1, with 12 bases identical to TRBD1. This CDR3 has 17 residues. Per germline, CDR1 KGHDR and CDR2 SFDVKD. The junction had 11 bases not matched to a gene; V was cut back by 4 bases and J by 6 bases. DNA for the CDR3: TGTGCCACCAGTGAATCCGGGACAGGGGGCAAGAGGGCTGAAGCTTTCTTT. Encoded protein: CATSESGTGGKRAEAFF.

The V call is TRBV2, the J call TRBJ1-5; D is unclear. Between the trimmed V and J ends, which lost 4 bases and 9 bases, there was a span of 10 bases. CDR1 and CDR2 from the germline V gene are SNHLY and FYNNEI. This CDR3 contains 12 residues. Here the CDR3 reads CASSASFSPQHF. CDR3 nucleotide sequence: TGTGCCAGCAGTGCTTCCTTTTCGCCCCAGCATTTT.

The V call is TRBV2, the J call TRBJ1-6; unclear D gene. This CDR3 region has 13 residues. Germline values: CDR1 SNHLY, CDR2 FYNNEI. V dropped 7 bases and J dropped 0 bases, with 4 bases sitting between them. Here the CDR3 reads CASTVSYNSPLHF. In DNA form, the CDR3 reads TGTGCCAGCACCGTCTCCTATAATTCACCCCTCCACTTT.

This chain connects TRBV3-1 (or the pseudogene TRBV3-2) to TRBJ2-7; D gene unclear. Germline-derived CDR1 and CDR2 are LGHDT and YNNKEL (reference sequence). The CDR3 consists of 13 residues. Deletions cut 1 base from V and 5 bases from J, with 9 bases between. CDR3 in DNA: TGTGCCAGCAGCCAAGTAGTAAGCAACGAGCAGTACTTC. It is translated as CASSQVVSNEQYF.

The rearrangement joins TRBV19 to TRBJ1-5, with 9 positions matching TRBD1. The CDR3 has 16 residues. Germline CDR1 reads LNHDA; CDR2 reads SQIVND (reference sequence). V trimming: 4 bases; J trimming: 0 bases; junction bases outside the gene matches: 4. As DNA, the CDR3 is TGTGCCAGTAGTAGGACAGGGGCCCCTAGCAATCAGCCCCAGCATTTT. This translates into CASSRTGAPSNQPQHF.

The chain links TRBV4-1 to TRBJ2-1, with D maybe TRBD1 (5 bases). The CDR3 has 14 amino acids. Germline assignment: CDR1 MGHRA and CDR2 YSYEKL. Trimming took off 0 bases at V and 5 bases at J, with 8 bases between the two ends. The CDR3 protein is CASSQEETDNEQFF. Written as DNA, the CDR3 is TGCGCCAGCAGCCAAGAGGAGACAGACAATGAGCAGTTCTTC.

The V and J genes are TRBV5-1 and TRBJ1-1; 8 bases are a match to TRBD1. Germline V lookup: CDR1 SGHRS, CDR2 YFSETQ. V was pared by 1 base and J by 6 bases, with 8 bases of the junction left unmatched. CDR3 length: 15 residues. The CDR3 DNA reads TGCGCCAGCAGCTTGTCGGACAGGGTGGGGGCTGAAGCTTTCTTT. Translating it yields CASSLSDRVGAEAFF.

This chain joins TRBV11-3 and TRBJ2-1; 11 nucleotides align to TRBD2. From germline, CDR1 is SGHNT and CDR2 YENEEA. Losses at the gene ends were 5 bases for V and 4 bases for J; bases not matched to a gene: 4. This CDR3 contains 15 residues. The CDR3 DNA follows: TGTGCCAGCAGCGTCGGGACTAGCGGATACAATGAGCAGTTCTTC. This gives the protein CASSVGTSGYNEQFF.

This sequence joins TRBV2 and TRBJ1-5; D is perhaps TRBD1 (6 bases). The germline CDR1 and CDR2 sequences are SNHLY and FYNNEI. The CDR3 consists of 17 residues. With 2 bases removed from V and 1 base from J, the gap between germline ends came to 15 bases. DNA of the CDR3: TGTGCCAGCAGTGAAAGGCGCGGGGGGACAAGCAATCAGCCCCAGCATTTT. Its translation: CASSERRGGTSNQPQHF.

This rearrangement joins TRBV27 to TRBJ1-3; D uncertain. Trimming cost V 5 bases and J 3 bases, with 14 bases left between them. CDR1 and CDR2 from the germline V gene are MNHEY and SMNVEV (reference sequence). The CDR3 covers 15 residues. DNA for the CDR3: TGTGCCAGCAGTCCCTACAAGGCGGATGGAAACACCATATATTTT. Its translation: CASSPYKADGNTIYF.

This CDR3 reads CASSFRQGAVSGNTIYF. The CDR3 region has the DNA TGTGCCAGCAGCTTCAGACAGGGGGCCGTGTCTGGAAACACCATATATTTT. This chain links TRBV12-1 with TRBJ1-3; TRBD1, as called in the table, went unchecked against the DNA. TRBV12-1 is noted as a pseudogene. CDR3 length: 17 amino acids.

This clone has a single count. The rearrangement joins TRBV7-2 to TRBJ1-1; the D gene is possibly TRBD1 (6 bases). Per the germline V gene, CDR1 is SGHTA and CDR2 is FQGNSA. Trimming removed 2 bases at V and 5 bases at J, with 12 bases between. The CDR3 has 14 residues. CDR3 coding DNA: TGTGCCAGCAGCTTACAGGGGTGGGGGACTGAAGCTTTCTTT. It translates to CASSLQGWGTEAFF.

This chain connects TRBV2 to TRBJ2-1; D unclear. The CDR3 has 14 residues. V was trimmed by 4 bases and J by 6 bases, leaving 13 bases between them. The germline gives CDR1 SNHLY, CDR2 FYNNEI. The CDR3: CASSVLVPVNEQFF. In nucleotides, the CDR3 is TGTGCCAGCAGTGTTCTAGTTCCTGTCAATGAGCAGTTCTTC.